These T cell receptor beta chains were read from a single sample in a study of control samples from healthy donors and cancer patients. The data were produced by immunoSEQ multiplex PCR, yet TCRdb's version contains in-frame clones alone and is incomplete. The sample includes around 180,000 clones, 88% seen only once; the top ten take 4% to 6%. Sample: blood. Source of these receptors: a woman aged 25 to 39 in good health. Each CDR3 is given with its conserved first and last residue. Each record gives: clone size, J gene, V gene, D gene, CDR3 protein, CDR3 DNA. A D gene is named only where the DNA matches it firmly. Clone size, where shown, is once, few, many, or a class for clones that have expanded.

abundance: .
j_gene: TRBJ1-1
v_gene: TRBV19
d_gene: .
CDR3aa: CASSTGYNTEAFF
CDR3nt: TGTGCCAGTAGTACAGGCTATAACACTGAAGCTTTCTTT

abundance: .
j_gene: TRBJ2-2
v_gene: TRBV7-9
d_gene: TRBD1
CDR3aa: CAGGSTGGFGGELFF
CDR3nt: TGTGCCGGTGGATCGACAGGGGGCTTCGGCGGGGAGCTGTTTTTT

abundance: .
j_gene: TRBJ1-1
v_gene: TRBV9
d_gene: .
CDR3aa: CASSVSGGNTEAFF
CDR3nt: TGTGCCAGCAGCGTATCGGGTGGAAACACTGAAGCTTTCTTT

abundance: .
j_gene: TRBJ2-3
v_gene: TRBV11-3
d_gene: .
CDR3aa: CASSLFPAADTQYF
CDR3nt: TGTGCCAGCAGCTTATTCCCTGCAGCAGATACGCAGTATTTT

abundance: .
j_gene: TRBJ2-1
v_gene: TRBV19
d_gene: .
CDR3aa: CASSRGDLNEQFF
CDR3nt: TGTGCCAGTAGTAGGGGGGACCTGAATGAGCAGTTCTTC

abundance: .
j_gene: TRBJ1-1
v_gene: TRBV11-2
d_gene: .
CDR3aa: CASSPGRGHTEAFF
CDR3nt: TGTGCCAGCTCCCCCGGCCGGGGGCACACTGAAGCTTTCTTT

abundance: .
j_gene: TRBJ1-2
v_gene: TRBV2
d_gene: .
CDR3aa: CASTLHPRGGYTF
CDR3nt: TGTGCCAGCACCCTTCACCCGCGTGGGGGATACACCTTC

abundance: few
j_gene: TRBJ1-3
v_gene: TRBV18
d_gene: .
CDR3aa: CASSQASLGNTIYF
CDR3nt: TGTGCCAGCTCACAGGCCTCTCTCGGAAACACCATATATTTT

abundance: .
j_gene: TRBJ2-3
v_gene: TRBV5-1
d_gene: TRBD2
CDR3aa: CASSLVAGGGTDTQYF
CDR3nt: TGCGCCAGCAGCTTGGTGGCGGGAGGGGGCACAGATACGCAGTATTTT

abundance: .
j_gene: TRBJ1-6
v_gene: TRBV28
d_gene: .
CDR3aa: CASQPGANSPLHF
CDR3nt: TGTGCCAGTCAACCGGGGGCTAATTCACCCCTCCACTTT

abundance: .
j_gene: TRBJ2-3
v_gene: TRBV30
d_gene: .
CDR3aa: CAWSEGGDTDTQYF
CDR3nt: TGTGCCTGGTCCGAGGGGGGGGACACAGATACGCAGTATTTT

abundance: .
j_gene: TRBJ2-3
v_gene: TRBV5-6
d_gene: .
CDR3aa: CASSWGTVSDTQYF
CDR3nt: TGTGCCAGCAGCTGGGGTACAGTTTCAGATACGCAGTATTTT

abundance: .
j_gene: TRBJ2-7
v_gene: TRBV19
d_gene: TRBD2
CDR3aa: CASSISPSGGYEQYF
CDR3nt: TGTGCCAGTAGTATTTCTCCTAGCGGGGGCTACGAGCAGTACTTC

abundance: .
j_gene: TRBJ2-2
v_gene: TRBV12-3/TRBV12-4
d_gene: .
CDR3aa: CASRSSGTGELFF
CDR3nt: TGTGCCTCCAGATCTTCGGGCACCGGGGAGCTGTTTTTT

abundance: .
j_gene: TRBJ2-3
v_gene: TRBV4-2
d_gene: TRBD2
CDR3aa: CASSQDPRGGGTDTQYF
CDR3nt: TGTGCCAGCAGCCAAGATCCACGGGGGGGCGGCACAGATACGCAGTATTTT